Reported below is one T cell receptor (beta chain). Its antigen remains unidentified. The junction shows a germline mismatch at one end, possibly a read error. The CDR3 is 17 residues long. The germline V gene encodes CDR1 MNHNS and CDR2 SASEGT. The data derive from a study of cytomegalovirus exposure and HLA in healthy donors. Study-level results: Differences between HLA loci emerged in a later analysis of TCR association rates, with DRB1 most and HLA-C fewest.

The primer mix had 60 Vbeta and 13 Jbeta primers. Profiling relied on immunoSEQ multiplex PCR, and the TCRdb table lists in-frame clones only, not all of them. This table has 50,000 to 70,000 clones, around 83% appearing once. The clonotype comes from a human donor in good health. Input material: PBMCs. V is TRBV6-1 and J is TRBJ2-3; TRBD1 agrees at 9 bases. CDR3 protein: CASGEASPGQGSDTQYF. CDR3 DNA sequence: TGTGCCAGCGGTGAAGCCTCCCCGGGACAGGGTTCGGATACGCAGTATTTT.